This TCR beta chain emerged from a study of T cell repertoires in cytomegalovirus infection. Whole-study findings and limits: Carriage of CMV together with the relevant HLA was identifiable through cumulative public TCR beta family frequency. Within the response measured ex vivo, HLA-C-restricted CMV-specific TCR beta clonotypes were dominant.

The V and J ends lost 5 bases and 2 bases respectively, with 15 bases between them. The CDR3 extends over 15 amino acids. Looked up from germline, CDR1 is SGHRS and CDR2 is YFSETQ. This clonotype was detected only a few times. Its antigen is undetermined. TCRdb passed the reads through MiXCR, listing each CDR3 protein once. The table has about 400,000 distinct CDR3 sequences, about a sixth seen once. The sample comprised PBMCs. V gene TRBV5-1 combines with J gene TRBJ2-3; either TRBD1 or TRBD2 may fit D (5 bases each). The clonotype originates from a human donor in good health (CMV status not recorded). Some clones in this sample may be carry-over from other donors' samples. The CDR3 DNA reads as TGCGCCAGCAGGTTAGACGGGGCGCTCACAGATACGCAGTATTTT. It encodes CASRLDGALTDTQYF. Variable domain in full (rest from reference TRBV5-1 and TRBJ2-3): KAGVTQTPRYLIKTRGQQVTLSCSPISGHRSVSWYQQTPGQGLQFLFEYFSETQRNKGNFPGRFSGRQFSNSRSEMNVSTLELGDSALYLCASRLDGALTDTQYFGPGTRLTVL.